The sequence of this T cell receptor (beta chain) was determined in a study of CD8 T cells in Susac syndrome. 0.5 to 1 ug RNA was reverse transcribed with random hexamers. The immunoSEQ assay covered 54 Vbeta and 13 Jbeta segments for CDR3. TCRdb reprocessed the immunoSEQ multiplex PCR reads via MiXCR and lists one record per CDR3 protein. The sample contains over 150,000 distinct CDR3 sequences, about 95% of which appear only once. CDR1 and CDR2 (germline): KGHSH, LQKENI. CDR3 size: 13 residues. The ends were cut back, 6 bases at V and 7 bases at J, with 16 bases in the middle. Material: CD4+ T cells from PBMCs. The chain carries TRBV18 and TRBJ2-7; D gene uncertain. The origin of this receptor is a human donor with multiple sclerosis. The CDR3 sequence is CASSTPPFVEQYF. The CDR3 nucleotides are TGTGCCAGCTCTACCCCGCCCTTCGTAGAGCAGTACTTC.